The 16 T cell receptor beta chains listed next were all sequenced from one sample in a study of blood T cell repertoires in COVID-19. Using immunoSEQ multiplex PCR, the repertoire was profiled, and TCRdb retains in-frame clones only, with some absent. The data show 50,000 to 65,000 clones, 72% seen once. The specimen was peripheral blood. The source of these receptors is a woman aged 65 to 85 with COVID-19, enrolled during active disease.

This clone occurred a few times. J is TRBJ2-5 and V is TRBV2; TRBD2 is a possible D gene (6 bases). V was shortened by 0 bases and J by 5 bases, with 19 bases between the two germline ends. This CDR3 is built from 17 residues. Germline V CDR1 and CDR2: SNHLY, FYNNEI. CDR3 sequence reads: CASSEATTGTSMETQYF. In DNA, the CDR3 is TGTGCCAGCAGTGAAGCTACAACCGGGACTTCGATGGAGACCCAGTACTTC.

This clone is labeled as medium-sized. The CDR3 coding sequence is TGCGCCAGCAGCTTGGGACAGGGAGTAAATGAGCAGTTCTTC. It codes for CASSLGQGVNEQFF. This chain links TRBV5-1 with TRBJ2-1, with 7 bases that match TRBD1. Per germline, CDR1 SGHRS and CDR2 YFSETQ. V was clipped by 0 bases and J by 7 bases; unmatched bases: 4. CDR3 length: 14 amino acids.

This clone showed up just a few times. V is TRBV4-2 and J is TRBJ2-3; D might be TRBD2 (5 bases). Germline CDR1 and CDR2: LGHNA and YNFKEQ. Between the trimmed V and J ends, which lost 1 base and 0 bases, there was a span of 14 bases. This CDR3 comprises 17 residues. The CDR3: CASSQGAGSASTDTQYF. The CDR3 region has the DNA TGTGCCAGCAGCCAAGGTGCGGGTAGTGCTAGCACAGATACGCAGTATTTT.

This sequence joins TRBV6-2 or TRBV6-3 and TRBJ1-2, with D possibly matching TRBD1 (6 bases). From germline, CDR1 is MNHEY and CDR2 SVGEGT. This CDR3 comprises 15 residues. V lost 5 bases to trimming and J lost 4 bases, with 17 bases between them. For the CDR3, the DNA is TGTGCCAGCAGTGCGAACAGGGCCGTGCCCTATGGCTACACCTTC. This gives the protein CASSANRAVPYGYTF.

This clone was observed a single time. The chain recombines TRBV3-1 (or the pseudogene TRBV3-2) with TRBJ2-1; tentative D call: TRBD1 (5 bases). V was clipped by 2 bases and J by 8 bases, with 16 bases between them. The germline V gene has CDR1 LGHDT and CDR2 YNNKEL (reference sequence). The CDR3 consists of 15 residues. The CDR3 DNA reads TGTGCCAGCAGCCAACCCTACTTGGGCAGGGATGAGCAGTTCTTC. It encodes CASSQPYLGRDEQFF.

J is TRBJ2-6 and V is TRBV15; D call uncertain. CDR3 length: 15 residues. Germline loops: CDR1 LNHNV, CDR2 YYDKDF (reference sequence). The V and J ends lost 3 bases and 0 bases respectively, with 6 bases between them. CDR3 in DNA: TGTGCCACCAGCAGCGTCTTCTCTGGGGCCAACGTCCTGACTTTC. Its translation is CATSSVFSGANVLTF. The full variable domain, its missing parts supplied by reference TRBV15 and TRBJ2-6, is DAMVIQNPRYQVTQFGKPVTLSCSQTLNHNVMYWYQQKSSQAPKLLFHYYDKDFNNEADTPDNFQSRRPNTSFCFLDIRSPGLGDTAMYLCATSSVFSGANVLTFGAGSRLTVL.

Judged by abundance, this clone is medium-sized. The chain carries TRBV27 and TRBJ1-6, with 9 bases lining up with TRBD1. The CDR3 loop spans 16 amino acids. Germline loops: CDR1 MNHEY, CDR2 SMNVEV (reference sequence). V gave up 3 bases and J gave up 6 bases; unmatched junction bases: 6. CDR3 loop: CASSLGTGFLNSPLHF. The CDR3 DNA reads as TGTGCCAGCAGTTTGGGGACAGGGTTTCTTAATTCACCCCTCCACTTT.

The chain has TRBV15 and TRBJ1-1; 7 bases are shared with TRBD1. The CDR3 spans 12 residues. Germline V CDR1 and CDR2: LNHNV, YYDKDF (reference sequence). Trimming removed 10 bases from V and 2 bases from J; junction bases left unmatched: 4. The CDR3 DNA reads as TGTGCCATCAGGGACAGCAACACTGAAGCTTTCTTT. This gives the protein CAIRDSNTEAFF.

This sequence joins TRBV7-6 and TRBJ2-3, with TRBD2 matching over 10 bases. CDR1 is SGHVS and CDR2 is FNYEAQ in the germline V gene. The trim removed 5 bases at V and 6 bases at J, leaving 11 bases unmatched. CDR3 length equals 16 residues. The CDR3 nucleotides read TGTGCCAGCAGCCTCACAGCGGGAGGGCCACCCGATACGCAGTATTTT. This gives the protein CASSLTAGGPPDTQYF.

On this clone itself: Sequence at one end of the junction differs from germline and may be a read error. The chain joins TRBV6-5 to TRBJ1-1; no definite D call. This CDR3 region has 12 residues. Per germline, CDR1 MNHEY and CDR2 SVGAGI. The CDR3 sequence is CASRTSLGRGSF. The CDR3 nucleotides read TGTGCCAGCAGAACATCTCTGGGTCGAGGGTCCTTT.

This clone has just one count. This chain uses TRBV7-2 with TRBJ2-3, with TRBD1 matching over 9 bases. Per germline, CDR1 SGHTA and CDR2 FQGNSA. This CDR3 spans 15 amino acids. Trimming took 2 bases from V and 7 from J; bases not matched to a gene: 7. CDR3 amino acids: CASSLSGQGTNTQYF. The CDR3 DNA is TGTGCCAGCAGCTTATCGGGACAGGGTACGAATACGCAGTATTTT. Complete variable domain (other parts from reference TRBV7-2 and TRBJ2-3): GAGVSQSPSNKVTEKGKDVELRCDPISGHTALYWYRQSLGQGLEFLIYFQGNSAPDKSGLPSDRFSAERTGGSVSTLTIQRTQQEDSAVYLCASSLSGQGTNTQYFGPGTRLTVL.

The CDR3 nucleotides are TGTGCCATCTCTCCCGGAGGCTCCTACAATGAGCAGTTCTTC. Amino acid sequence: CAISPGGSYNEQFF. The chain links TRBV10-3 to TRBJ2-1; tentatively, D is TRBD2 (5 bases). Germline loops: CDR1 ENHRY, CDR2 SYGVKD. CDR3 length: 14 residues. V lost 8 bases to trimming and J lost 0 bases, with 11 bases between them.

A few counts support this clone. The J gene is TRBJ2-3, the V gene TRBV20-1; a possible D gene is TRBD1 (5 bases). CDR1 and CDR2 from the germline V gene are DFQATT and SNEGSKA (reference sequence). The V gene lost 3 bases and the J gene lost 6 bases, with 10 bases spanning the gap. The CDR3 spans 12 residues. The CDR3 is CSASRGRDTQYF. The CDR3, as DNA: TGCAGTGCTAGTAGGGGTAGGGATACGCAGTATTTT.

The chain is built from TRBV1 and TRBJ2-4; the listed D gene, TRBD1, was not tested against the DNA. TRBV1 is a recognized pseudogene. This CDR3 comprises 21 residues. The CDR3 reads CTSSQDERGRNNPLAKNIQYF. The CDR3 coding sequence is TGCACCAGCAGCCAAGATGAAAGGGGGCGGAATAACCCTTTAGCCAAAAACATTCAGTACTTC.

V is TRBV2 and J is TRBJ1-6, with TRBD1 matching 11 bases. V trimming: 8 bases; J trimming: 8 bases; junction bases outside the gene matches: 8. The CDR3 covers 15 residues. Germline V gives CDR1 SNHLY, CDR2 FYNNEI. CDR3 sequence (DNA): TGTGCCAGCGGCGGACAGGGGGCGGTTGATTCACCCCTCCACTTT. Its translation is CASGGQGAVDSPLHF.

This chain links TRBV13 with TRBJ2-1; D may be TRBD1 (5 bases). Germline CDR1 is PRHDT and CDR2 is FYEKMQ (reference sequence). V was trimmed by 4 bases and J by 8 bases, leaving 12 bases between them. CDR3 size: 13 residues. The CDR3 DNA follows: TGTGCCAGCAGCTCTCTTAGGGGCTATGAGCAGTTCTTC. This sequence encodes CASSSLRGYEQFF.